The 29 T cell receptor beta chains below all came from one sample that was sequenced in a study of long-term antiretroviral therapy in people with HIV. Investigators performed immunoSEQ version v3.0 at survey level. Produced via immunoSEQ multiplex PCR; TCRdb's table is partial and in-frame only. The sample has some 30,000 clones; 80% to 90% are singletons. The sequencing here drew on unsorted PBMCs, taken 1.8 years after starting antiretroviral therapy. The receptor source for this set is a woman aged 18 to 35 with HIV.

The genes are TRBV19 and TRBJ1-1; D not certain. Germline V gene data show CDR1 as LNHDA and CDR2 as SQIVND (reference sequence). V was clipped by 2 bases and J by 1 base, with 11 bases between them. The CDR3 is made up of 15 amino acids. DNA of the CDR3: TGTGCCAGTAGTATACTCTTTCTAAGGAACACTGAAGCTTTCTTT. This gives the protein CASSILFLRNTEAFF.

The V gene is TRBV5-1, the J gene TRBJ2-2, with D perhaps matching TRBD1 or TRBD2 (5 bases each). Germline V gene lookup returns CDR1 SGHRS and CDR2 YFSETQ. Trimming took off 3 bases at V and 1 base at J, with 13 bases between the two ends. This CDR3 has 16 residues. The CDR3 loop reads CASSWDRRENTGELFF. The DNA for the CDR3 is TGCGCCAGCAGCTGGGACCGCAGGGAGAACACCGGGGAGCTGTTTTTT.

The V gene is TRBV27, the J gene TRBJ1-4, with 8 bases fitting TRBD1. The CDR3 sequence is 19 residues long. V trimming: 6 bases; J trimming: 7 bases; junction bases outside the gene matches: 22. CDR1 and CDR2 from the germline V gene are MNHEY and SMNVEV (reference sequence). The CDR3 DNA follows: TGTGCCAGCAGCGACTCAGGGGGCGGGTTCTTTGTTCGTGGTGAAAAACTGTTTTTT. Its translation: CASSDSGGGFFVRGEKLFF.

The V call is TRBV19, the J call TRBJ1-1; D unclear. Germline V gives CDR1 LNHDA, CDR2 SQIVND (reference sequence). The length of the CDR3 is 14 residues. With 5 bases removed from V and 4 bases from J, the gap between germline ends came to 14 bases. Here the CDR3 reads CASSSTPRGTEAFF. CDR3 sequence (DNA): TGTGCCAGTAGTTCGACTCCACGAGGCACTGAAGCTTTCTTT.

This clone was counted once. The chain's CDR3 is CSARRSDTQYF. DNA for the CDR3: TGCAGTGCTAGGAGGTCAGATACGCAGTATTTT. The chain employs TRBV20-1 and TRBJ2-3; D is unresolved. This CDR3 is 11 amino acids long. Looked up from germline, CDR1 is DFQATT and CDR2 is SNEGSKA (reference sequence). V lost 3 bases, J lost 4 bases, and 5 bases lay in between.

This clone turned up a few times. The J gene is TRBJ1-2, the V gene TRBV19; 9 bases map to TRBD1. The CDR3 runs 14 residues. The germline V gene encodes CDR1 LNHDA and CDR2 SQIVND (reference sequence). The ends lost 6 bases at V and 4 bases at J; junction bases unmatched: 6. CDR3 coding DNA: TGTGCCAGTAGCGAAACAGGGGGCGGCTATGGCTACACCTTC. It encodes CASSETGGGYGYTF.

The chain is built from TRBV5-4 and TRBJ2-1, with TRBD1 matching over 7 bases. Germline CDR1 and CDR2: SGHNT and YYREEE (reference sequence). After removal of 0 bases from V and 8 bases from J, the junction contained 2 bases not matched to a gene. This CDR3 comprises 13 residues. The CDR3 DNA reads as TGTGCCAGCAGCTTGGGACAGGGCCATGAGCAGTTCTTC. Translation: CASSLGQGHEQFF.

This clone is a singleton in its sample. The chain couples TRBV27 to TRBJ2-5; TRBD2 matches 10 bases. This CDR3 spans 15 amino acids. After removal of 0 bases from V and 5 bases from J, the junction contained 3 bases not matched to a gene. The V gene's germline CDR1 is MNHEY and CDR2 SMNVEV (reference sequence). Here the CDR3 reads CASSLSGTSVETQYF. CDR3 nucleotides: TGTGCCAGCAGTTTATCGGGGACTAGCGTGGAGACCCAGTACTTC.

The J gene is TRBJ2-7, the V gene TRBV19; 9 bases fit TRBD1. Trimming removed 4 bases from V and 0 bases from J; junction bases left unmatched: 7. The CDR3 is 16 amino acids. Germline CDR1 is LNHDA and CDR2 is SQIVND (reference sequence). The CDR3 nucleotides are TGTGCCAGTAGTACTCGGGGACAGGGTAGCTCCTACGAGCAGTACTTC. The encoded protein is CASSTRGQGSSYEQYF.

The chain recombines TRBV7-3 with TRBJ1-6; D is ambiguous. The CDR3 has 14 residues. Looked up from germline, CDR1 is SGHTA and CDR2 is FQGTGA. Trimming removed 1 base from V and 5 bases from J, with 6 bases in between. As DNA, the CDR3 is TGTGCCAGCAGCTTAAAACTGGATAATTCACCCCTCCACTTT. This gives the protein CASSLKLDNSPLHF.

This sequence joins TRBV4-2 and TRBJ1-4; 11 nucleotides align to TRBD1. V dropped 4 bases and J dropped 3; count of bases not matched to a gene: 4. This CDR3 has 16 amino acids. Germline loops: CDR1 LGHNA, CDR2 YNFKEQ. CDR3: CASSPGQGGANEKLFF. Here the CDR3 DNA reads TGTGCCAGCAGCCCGGGACAGGGGGGGGCTAATGAAAAACTGTTTTTT.

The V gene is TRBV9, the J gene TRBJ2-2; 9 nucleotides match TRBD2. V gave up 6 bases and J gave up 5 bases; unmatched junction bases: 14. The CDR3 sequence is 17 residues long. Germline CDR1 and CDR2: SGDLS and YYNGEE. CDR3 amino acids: CASTARREGGNTGELFF. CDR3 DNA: TGTGCCAGCACCGCTCGGCGGGAGGGCGGAAATACCGGGGAGCTGTTTTTT.

The CDR3 loop reads CASSLRPTSGRPNEQFF. The DNA for the CDR3 is TGTGCCAGCAGCCTGAGGCCCACTAGCGGGAGGCCGAATGAGCAGTTCTTC. The V gene is TRBV7-3, the J gene TRBJ2-1; 12 nucleotides align to TRBD2. Trimming at V came to 5 bases and at J to 7 bases, leaving 12 bases not matched to a gene. Germline values: CDR1 SGHTA, CDR2 FQGTGA. This CDR3 region has 17 residues.

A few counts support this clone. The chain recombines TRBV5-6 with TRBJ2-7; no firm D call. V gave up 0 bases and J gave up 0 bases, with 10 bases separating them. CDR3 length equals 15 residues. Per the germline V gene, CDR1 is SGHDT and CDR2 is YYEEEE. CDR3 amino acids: CASSLGPESSYEQYF. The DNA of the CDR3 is TGTGCCAGCAGCTTGGGTCCAGAGAGCTCCTACGAGCAGTACTTC.

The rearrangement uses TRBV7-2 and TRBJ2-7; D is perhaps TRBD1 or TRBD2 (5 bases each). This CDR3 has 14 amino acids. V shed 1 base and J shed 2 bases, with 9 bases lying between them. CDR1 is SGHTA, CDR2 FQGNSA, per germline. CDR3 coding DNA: TGTGCCAGCAGCTTAGATTCGGGGCCCTACGAGCAGTACTTC. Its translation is CASSLDSGPYEQYF.

The CDR3 protein is CATSPFAATNEKLFF. CDR3 DNA: TGTGCCACCTCCCCCTTCGCGGCAACTAATGAAAAACTGTTTTTT. The J gene is TRBJ1-4, the V gene TRBV27, with D unresolved. This CDR3 is 15 amino acids long. Germline V gene data show CDR1 as MNHEY and CDR2 as SMNVEV (reference sequence). Trimming cost V 10 bases and J 0 bases, with 15 bases left between them.

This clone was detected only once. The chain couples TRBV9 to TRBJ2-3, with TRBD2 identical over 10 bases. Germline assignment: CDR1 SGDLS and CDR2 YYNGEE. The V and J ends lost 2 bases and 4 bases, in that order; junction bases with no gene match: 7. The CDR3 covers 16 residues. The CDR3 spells CASSVPSGSSADTQYF. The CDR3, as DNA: TGTGCCAGCAGCGTTCCTAGCGGGAGTAGCGCAGATACGCAGTATTTT.

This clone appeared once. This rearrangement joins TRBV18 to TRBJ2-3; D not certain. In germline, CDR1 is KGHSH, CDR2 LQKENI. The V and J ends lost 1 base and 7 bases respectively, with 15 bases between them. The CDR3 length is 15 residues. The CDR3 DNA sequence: TGTGCCAGCTCACCACTCGAGGCTTTGGGTTATACGCAGTATTTT. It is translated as CASSPLEALGYTQYF.

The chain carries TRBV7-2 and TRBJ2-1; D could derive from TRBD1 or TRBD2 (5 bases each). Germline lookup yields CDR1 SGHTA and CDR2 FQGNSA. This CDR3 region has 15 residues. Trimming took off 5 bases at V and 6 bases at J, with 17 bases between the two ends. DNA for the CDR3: TGTGCCAGCAGCATCGGGACCTCCATTGGCAATGAGCAGTTCTTC. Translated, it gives CASSIGTSIGNEQFF.

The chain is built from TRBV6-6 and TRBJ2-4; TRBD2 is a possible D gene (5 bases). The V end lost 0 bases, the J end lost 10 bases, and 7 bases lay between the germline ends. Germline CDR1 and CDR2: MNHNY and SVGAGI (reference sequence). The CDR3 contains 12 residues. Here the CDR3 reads CASSYSSGIQYF. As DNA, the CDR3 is TGTGCCAGCAGTTACTCATCGGGGATTCAGTACTTC.

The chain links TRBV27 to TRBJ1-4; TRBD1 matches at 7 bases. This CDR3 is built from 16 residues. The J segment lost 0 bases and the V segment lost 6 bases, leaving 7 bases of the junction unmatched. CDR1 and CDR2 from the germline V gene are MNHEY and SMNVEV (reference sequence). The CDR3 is CASRPDRAATNEKLFF. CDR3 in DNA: TGTGCCAGCAGACCCGACAGGGCTGCAACTAATGAAAAACTGTTTTTT.

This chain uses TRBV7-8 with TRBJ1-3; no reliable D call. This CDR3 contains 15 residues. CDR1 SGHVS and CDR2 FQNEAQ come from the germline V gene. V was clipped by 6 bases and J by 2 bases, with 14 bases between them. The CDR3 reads CASRIREDPGNTIYF. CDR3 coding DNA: TGTGCCAGCAGAATACGGGAGGACCCTGGAAACACCATATATTTT.

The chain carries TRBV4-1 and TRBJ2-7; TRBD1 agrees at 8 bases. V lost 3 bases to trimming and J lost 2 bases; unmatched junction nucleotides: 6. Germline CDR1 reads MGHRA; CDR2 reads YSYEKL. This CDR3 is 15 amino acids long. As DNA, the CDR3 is TGCGCCAGCAGCCACATCCTGGACAGGGCCTACGAGCAGTACTTC. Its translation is CASSHILDRAYEQYF.

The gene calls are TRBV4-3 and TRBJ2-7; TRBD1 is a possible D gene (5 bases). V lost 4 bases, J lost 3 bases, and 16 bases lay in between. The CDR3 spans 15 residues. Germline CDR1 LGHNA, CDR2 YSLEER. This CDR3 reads CASSPGWGVIYEQYF. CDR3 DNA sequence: TGCGCCAGCAGCCCTGGATGGGGCGTCATCTACGAGCAGTACTTC.

CDR3 sequence: CASSLAAENSPLHF. DNA for the CDR3: TGTGCCAGCAGCTTGGCGGCAGAGAATTCACCCCTCCACTTT. The chain couples TRBV5-4 to TRBJ1-6; D remains unclear. V was clipped by 0 bases and J by 7 bases, with 8 bases between them. The germline CDR1 and CDR2 sequences are SGHNT and YYREEE (reference sequence). CDR3 length: 14 residues.

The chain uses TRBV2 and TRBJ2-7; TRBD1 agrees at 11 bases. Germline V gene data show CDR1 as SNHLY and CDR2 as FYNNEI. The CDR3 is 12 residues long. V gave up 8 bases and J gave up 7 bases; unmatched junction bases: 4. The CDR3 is CASGQGAGEQYF. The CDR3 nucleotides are TGTGCCAGCGGACAGGGGGCAGGGGAGCAGTACTTC.

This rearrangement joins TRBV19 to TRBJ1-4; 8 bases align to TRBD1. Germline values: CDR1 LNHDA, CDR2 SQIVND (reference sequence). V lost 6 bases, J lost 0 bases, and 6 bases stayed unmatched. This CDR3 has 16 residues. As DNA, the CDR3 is TGTGCCAGTAGCGGGCCGACAGGGGCAACTAATGAAAAACTGTTTTTT. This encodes CASSGPTGATNEKLFF.

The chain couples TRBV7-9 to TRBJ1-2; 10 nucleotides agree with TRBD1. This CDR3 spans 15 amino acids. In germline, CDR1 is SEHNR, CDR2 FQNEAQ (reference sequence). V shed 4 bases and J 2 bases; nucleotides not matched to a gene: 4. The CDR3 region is CASSSDRGRNYGYTF. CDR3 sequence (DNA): TGTGCCAGCAGCTCTGACAGGGGGCGAAACTATGGCTACACCTTC.

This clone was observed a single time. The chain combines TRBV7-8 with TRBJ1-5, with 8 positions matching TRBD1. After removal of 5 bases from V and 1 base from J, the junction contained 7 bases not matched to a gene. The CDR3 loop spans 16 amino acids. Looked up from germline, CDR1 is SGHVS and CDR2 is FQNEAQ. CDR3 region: CASSPRTGSSNQPQHF. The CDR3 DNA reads TGTGCCAGCAGCCCGCGGACAGGGTCGAGCAATCAGCCCCAGCATTTT.